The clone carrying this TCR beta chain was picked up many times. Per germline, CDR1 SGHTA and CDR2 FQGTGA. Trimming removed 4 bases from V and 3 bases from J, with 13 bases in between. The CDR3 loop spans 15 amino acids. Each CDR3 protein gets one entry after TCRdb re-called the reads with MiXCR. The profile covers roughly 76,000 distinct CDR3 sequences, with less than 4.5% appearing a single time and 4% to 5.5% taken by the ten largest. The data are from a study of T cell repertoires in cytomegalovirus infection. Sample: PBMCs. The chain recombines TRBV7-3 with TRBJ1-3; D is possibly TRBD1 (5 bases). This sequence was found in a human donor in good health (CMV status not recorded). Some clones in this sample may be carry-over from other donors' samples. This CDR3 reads CASSSSGADGNTIYF. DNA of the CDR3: TGTGCCAGCAGCTCCTCCGGGGCCGATGGAAACACCATATATTTT.